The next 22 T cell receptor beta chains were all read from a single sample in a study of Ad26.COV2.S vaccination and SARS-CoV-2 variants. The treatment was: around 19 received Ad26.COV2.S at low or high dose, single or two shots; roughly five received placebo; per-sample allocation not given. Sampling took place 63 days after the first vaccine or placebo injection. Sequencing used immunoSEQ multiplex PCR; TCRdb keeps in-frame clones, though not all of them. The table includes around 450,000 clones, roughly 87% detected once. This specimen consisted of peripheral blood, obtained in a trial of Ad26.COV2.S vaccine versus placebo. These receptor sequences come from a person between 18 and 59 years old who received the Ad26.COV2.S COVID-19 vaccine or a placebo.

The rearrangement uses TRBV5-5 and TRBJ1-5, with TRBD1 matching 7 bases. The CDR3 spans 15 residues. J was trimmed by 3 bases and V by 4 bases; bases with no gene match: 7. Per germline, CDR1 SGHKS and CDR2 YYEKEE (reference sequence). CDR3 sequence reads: CASSQRQGFNQPQHF. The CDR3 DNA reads TGTGCCAGCAGCCAAAGACAGGGTTTCAATCAGCCCCAGCATTTT.

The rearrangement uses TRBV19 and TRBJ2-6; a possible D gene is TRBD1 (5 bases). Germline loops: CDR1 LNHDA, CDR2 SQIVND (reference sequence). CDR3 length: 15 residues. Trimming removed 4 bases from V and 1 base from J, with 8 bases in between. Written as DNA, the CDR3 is TGTGCCAGTAGTACGCAGGGATCTGGGGCCAACGTCCTGACTTTC. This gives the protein CASSTQGSGANVLTF.

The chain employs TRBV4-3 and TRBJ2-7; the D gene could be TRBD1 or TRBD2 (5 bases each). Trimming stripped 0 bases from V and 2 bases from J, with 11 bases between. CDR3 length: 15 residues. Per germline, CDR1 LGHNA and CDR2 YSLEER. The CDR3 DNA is TGCGCCAGCAGCCAAGATTCGGGACGCACCTACGAGCAGTACTTC. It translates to CASSQDSGRTYEQYF.

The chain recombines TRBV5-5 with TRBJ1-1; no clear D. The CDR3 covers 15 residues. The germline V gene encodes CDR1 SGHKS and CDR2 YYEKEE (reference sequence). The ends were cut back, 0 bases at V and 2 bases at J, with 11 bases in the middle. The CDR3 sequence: CASSLAQAANTEAFF. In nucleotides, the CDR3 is TGTGCCAGCAGCTTGGCCCAGGCAGCTAACACTGAAGCTTTCTTT.

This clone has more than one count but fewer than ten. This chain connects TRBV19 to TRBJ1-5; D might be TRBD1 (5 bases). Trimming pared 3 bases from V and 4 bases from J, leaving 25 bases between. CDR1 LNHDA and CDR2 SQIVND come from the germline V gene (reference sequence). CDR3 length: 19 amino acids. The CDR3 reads CASSMWASRRVKGNQPQHF. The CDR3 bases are TGTGCCAGTAGTATGTGGGCGAGCCGGAGGGTTAAGGGGAATCAGCCCCAGCATTTT.

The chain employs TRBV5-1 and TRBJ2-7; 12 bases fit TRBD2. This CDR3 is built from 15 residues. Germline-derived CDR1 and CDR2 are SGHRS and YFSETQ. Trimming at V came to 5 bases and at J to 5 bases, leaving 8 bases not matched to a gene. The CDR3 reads CASRATSGRRDEQYF. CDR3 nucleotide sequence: TGCGCCAGCAGGGCCACTAGCGGGAGGCGGGACGAGCAGTACTTC.

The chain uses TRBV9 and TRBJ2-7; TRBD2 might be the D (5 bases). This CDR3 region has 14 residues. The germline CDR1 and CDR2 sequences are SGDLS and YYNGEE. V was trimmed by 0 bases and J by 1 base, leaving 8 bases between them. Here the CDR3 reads CASSVGLQSYEQYF. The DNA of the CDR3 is TGTGCCAGCAGCGTAGGACTACAATCCTACGAGCAGTACTTC.

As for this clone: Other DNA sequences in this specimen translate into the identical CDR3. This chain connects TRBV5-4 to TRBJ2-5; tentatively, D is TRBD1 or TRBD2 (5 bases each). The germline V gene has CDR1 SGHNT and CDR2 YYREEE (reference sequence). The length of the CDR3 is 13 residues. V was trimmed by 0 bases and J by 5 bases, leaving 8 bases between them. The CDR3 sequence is CASSLGGLETQYF. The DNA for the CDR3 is TGTGCCAGCAGCTTGGGGGGGTTGGAGACCCAGTACTTC.

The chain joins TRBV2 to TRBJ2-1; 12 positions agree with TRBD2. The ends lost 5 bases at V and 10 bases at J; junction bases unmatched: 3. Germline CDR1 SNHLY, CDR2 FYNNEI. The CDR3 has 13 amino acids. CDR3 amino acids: CASSLLAGGEQFF. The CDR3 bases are TGTGCCAGCAGTCTCCTAGCGGGAGGGGAGCAGTTCTTC. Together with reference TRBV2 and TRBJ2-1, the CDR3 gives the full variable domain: EPEVTQTPSHQVTQMGQEVILRCVPISNHLYFYWYRQILGQKVEFLVSFYNNEISEKSEIFDDQFSVERPDGSNFTLKIRSTKLEDSAMYFCASSLLAGGEQFFGPGTRLTVL.

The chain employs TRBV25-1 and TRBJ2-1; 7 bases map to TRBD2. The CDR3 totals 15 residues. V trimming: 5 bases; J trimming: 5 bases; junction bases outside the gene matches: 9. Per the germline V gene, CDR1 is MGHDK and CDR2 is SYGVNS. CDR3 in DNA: TGTGCCAGCAGTCCACCACCGGGACTAAACAATGAGCAGTTCTTC. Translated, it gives CASSPPPGLNNEQFF. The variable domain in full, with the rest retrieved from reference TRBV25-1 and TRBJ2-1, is EADIYQTPRYLVIGTGKKITLECSQTMGHDKMYWYQQDPGMELHLIHYSYGVNSTEKGDLSSESTVSRIRTEHFPLTLESARPSHTSQYLCASSPPPGLNNEQFFGPGTRLTVL.

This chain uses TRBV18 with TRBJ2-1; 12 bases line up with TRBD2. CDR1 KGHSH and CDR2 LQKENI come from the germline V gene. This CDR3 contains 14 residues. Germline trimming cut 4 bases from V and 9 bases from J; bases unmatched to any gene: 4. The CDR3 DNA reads TGTGCCAGCTCACAGCCGACTAGCGGGGGTGAGCAGTTCTTC. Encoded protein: CASSQPTSGGEQFF.

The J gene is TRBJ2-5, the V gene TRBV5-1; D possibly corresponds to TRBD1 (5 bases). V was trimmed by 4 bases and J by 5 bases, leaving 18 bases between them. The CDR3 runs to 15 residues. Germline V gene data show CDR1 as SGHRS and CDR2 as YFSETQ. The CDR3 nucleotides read TGCGCCAGCAGCGACCCAGGGAAAGGGCTCGAGACCCAGTACTTC. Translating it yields CASSDPGKGLETQYF.

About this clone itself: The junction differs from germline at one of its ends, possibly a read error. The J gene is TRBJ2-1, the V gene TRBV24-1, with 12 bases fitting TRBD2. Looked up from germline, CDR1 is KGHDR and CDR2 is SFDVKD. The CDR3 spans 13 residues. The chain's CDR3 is CATSDLGTSGPIF. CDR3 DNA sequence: TGTGCCACCAGTGATCTCGGGACTAGCGGGCCCATCTTC.

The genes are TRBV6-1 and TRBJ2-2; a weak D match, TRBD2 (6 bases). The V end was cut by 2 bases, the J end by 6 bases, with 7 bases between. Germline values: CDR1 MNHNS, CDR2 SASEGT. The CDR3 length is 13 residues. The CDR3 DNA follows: TGTGCCAGCAGTGAATGGGGGGCCGGGGAGCTGTTTTTT. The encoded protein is CASSEWGAGELFF.

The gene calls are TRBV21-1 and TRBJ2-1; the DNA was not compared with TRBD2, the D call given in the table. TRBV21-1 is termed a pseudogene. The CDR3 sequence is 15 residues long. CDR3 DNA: TGTGCCAGCAGCAGTAGGAGGAGCTCCTACAATGAGCAGTTCTTC. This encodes CASSSRRSSYNEQFF.

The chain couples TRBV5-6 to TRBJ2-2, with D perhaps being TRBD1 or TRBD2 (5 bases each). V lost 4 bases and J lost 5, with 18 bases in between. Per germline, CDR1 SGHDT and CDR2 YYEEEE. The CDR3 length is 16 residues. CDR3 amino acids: CASSPEGQARTGELFF. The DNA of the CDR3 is TGTGCCAGCAGCCCCGAGGGGCAGGCGCGGACCGGGGAGCTGTTTTTT.

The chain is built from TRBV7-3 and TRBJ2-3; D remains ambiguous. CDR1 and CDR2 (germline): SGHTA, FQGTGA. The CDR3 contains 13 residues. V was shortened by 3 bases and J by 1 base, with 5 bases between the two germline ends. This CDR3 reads CASSFMGTDTQYF. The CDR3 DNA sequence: TGTGCCAGCAGCTTTATGGGCACAGATACGCAGTATTTT. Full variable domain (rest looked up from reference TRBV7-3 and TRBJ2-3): GAGVSQTPSNKVTEKGKYVELRCDPISGHTALYWYRQSLGQGPEFLIYFQGTGAADDSGLPNDRFFAVRPEGSVSTLKIQRTERGDSAVYLCASSFMGTDTQYFGPGTRLTVL.

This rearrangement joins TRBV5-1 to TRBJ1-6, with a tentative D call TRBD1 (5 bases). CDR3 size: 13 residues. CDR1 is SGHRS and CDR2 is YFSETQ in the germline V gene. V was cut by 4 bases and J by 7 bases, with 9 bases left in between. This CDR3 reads CASSLNRNSPLHF. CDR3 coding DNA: TGCGCCAGCAGCCTAAACAGGAATTCACCCCTCCACTTT.

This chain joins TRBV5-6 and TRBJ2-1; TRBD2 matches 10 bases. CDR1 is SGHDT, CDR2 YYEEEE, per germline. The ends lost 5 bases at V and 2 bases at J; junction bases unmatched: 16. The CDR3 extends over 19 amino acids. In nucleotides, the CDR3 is TGTGCCAGCAGGGATGGGGCTAGCGGGAGATGGAGCCCCTACAATGAGCAGTTCTTC. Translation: CASRDGASGRWSPYNEQFF.

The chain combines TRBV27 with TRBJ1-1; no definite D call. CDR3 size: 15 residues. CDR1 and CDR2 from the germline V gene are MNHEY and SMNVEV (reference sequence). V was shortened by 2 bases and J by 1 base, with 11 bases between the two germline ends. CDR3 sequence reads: CASSLSRTANTEAFF. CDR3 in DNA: TGTGCCAGCAGTTTAAGCCGGACGGCGAACACTGAAGCTTTCTTT.

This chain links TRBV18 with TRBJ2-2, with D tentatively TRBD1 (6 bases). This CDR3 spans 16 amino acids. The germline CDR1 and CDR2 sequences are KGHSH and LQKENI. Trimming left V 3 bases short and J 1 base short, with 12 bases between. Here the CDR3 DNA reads TGTGCCAGCTCACCTTTCCCGGGACAGAACACCGGGGAGCTGTTTTTT. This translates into CASSPFPGQNTGELFF. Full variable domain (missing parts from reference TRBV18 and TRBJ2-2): NAGVMQNPRHLVRRRGQEARLRCSPMKGHSHVYWYRQLPEEGLKFMVYLQKENIIDESGMPKERFSAEFPKEGPSILRIQQVVRGDSAAYFCASSPFPGQNTGELFFGEGSRLTVL.

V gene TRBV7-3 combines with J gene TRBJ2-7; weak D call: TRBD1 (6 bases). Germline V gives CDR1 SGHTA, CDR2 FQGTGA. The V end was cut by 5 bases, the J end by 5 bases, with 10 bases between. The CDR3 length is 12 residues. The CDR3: CASSPGEHEQYF. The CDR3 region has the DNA TGTGCCAGCAGCCCAGGGGAGCACGAGCAGTACTTC. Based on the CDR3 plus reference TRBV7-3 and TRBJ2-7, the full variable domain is GAGVSQTPSNKVTEKGKYVELRCDPISGHTALYWYRQSLGQGPEFLIYFQGTGAADDSGLPNDRFFAVRPEGSVSTLKIQRTERGDSAVYLCASSPGEHEQYFGPGTRLTVT.